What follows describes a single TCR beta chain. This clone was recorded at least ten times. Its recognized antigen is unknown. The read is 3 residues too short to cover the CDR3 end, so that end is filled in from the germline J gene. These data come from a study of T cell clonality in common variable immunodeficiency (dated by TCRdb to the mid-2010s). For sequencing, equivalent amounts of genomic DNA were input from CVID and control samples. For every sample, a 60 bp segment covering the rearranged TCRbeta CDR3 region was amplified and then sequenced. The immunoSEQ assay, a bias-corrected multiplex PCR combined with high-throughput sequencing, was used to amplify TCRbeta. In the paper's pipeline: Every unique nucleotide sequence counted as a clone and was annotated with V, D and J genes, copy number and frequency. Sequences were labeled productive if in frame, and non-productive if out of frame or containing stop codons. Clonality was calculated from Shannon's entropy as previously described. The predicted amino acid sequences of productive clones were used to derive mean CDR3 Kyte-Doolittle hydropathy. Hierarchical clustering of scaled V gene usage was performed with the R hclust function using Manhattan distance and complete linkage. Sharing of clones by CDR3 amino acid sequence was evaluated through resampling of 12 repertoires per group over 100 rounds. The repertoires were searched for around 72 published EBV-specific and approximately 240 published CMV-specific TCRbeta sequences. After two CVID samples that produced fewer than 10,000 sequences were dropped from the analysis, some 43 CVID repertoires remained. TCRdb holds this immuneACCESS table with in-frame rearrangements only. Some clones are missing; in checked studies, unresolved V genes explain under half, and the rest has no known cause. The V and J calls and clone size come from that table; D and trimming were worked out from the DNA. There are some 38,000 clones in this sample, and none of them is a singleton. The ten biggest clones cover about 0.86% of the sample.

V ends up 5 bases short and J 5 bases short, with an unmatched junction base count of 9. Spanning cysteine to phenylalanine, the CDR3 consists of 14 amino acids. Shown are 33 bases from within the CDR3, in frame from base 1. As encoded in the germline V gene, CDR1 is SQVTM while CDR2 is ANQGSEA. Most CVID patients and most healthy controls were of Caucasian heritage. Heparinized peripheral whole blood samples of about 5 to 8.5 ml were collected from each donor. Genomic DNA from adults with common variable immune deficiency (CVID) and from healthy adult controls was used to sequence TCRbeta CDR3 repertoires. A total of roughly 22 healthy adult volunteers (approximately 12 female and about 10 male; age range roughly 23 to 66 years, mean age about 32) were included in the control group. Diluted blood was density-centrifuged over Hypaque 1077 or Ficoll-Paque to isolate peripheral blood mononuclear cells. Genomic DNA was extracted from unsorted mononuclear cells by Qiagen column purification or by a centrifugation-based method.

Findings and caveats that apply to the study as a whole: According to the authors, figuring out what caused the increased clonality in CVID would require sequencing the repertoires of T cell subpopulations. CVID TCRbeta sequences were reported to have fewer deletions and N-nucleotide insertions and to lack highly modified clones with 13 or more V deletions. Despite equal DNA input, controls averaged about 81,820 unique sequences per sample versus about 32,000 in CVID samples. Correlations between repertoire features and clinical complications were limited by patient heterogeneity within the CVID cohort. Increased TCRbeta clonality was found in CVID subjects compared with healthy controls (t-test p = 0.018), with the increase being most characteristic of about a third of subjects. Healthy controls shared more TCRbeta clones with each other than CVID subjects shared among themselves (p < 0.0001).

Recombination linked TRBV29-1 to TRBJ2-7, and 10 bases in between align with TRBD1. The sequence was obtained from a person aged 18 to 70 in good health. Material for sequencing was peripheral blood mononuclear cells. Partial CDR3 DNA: TGCAGCGTTTCCCCGACAGGGGGCATGGACGAG. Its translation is CSVSPTGGMDE. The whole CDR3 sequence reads CSVSPTGGMDEQYF.